This section outlines one T cell receptor (beta chain) sequence together with its context. Its antigen remains undetermined. Base qualities are not provided; no much larger clone lies one nucleotide away. Samples from volunteer blood donors who had recovered from COVID-19 were contributed by a second Seattle source. The collaborating institutions used their own protocols to collect whole blood in K2EDTA tubes. For TCRbeta analysis, collaborators shipped samples in one of three forms: frozen whole blood, isolated PBMCs, or DNA extracted from either of those sample types. The data are from a study of blood T cell repertoires in COVID-19 (dated by TCRdb to between 2020 and 2021). Turning to the overall study: Collaborator samples came from the United States, Italy and Spain and covered acute and convalescent phases of COVID-19. Where available, HLA class I and class II types were obtained from metadata supplied by the sample provider rather than from assay-based typing. The sample metadata nearly always contained a de-identified subject ID, COVID-19 status, age in years and sex. The material from the prospective study consisted of cDNA or gDNA derived from T cells, B-cell-depleted T cells, or PBMCs. The repertoires were made available in a free public database intended to serve as a resource for research on the immune response to SARS-CoV-2. The samples were drawn from two sources: the first 160 participants of the ongoing ImmuneRACE study, and 950 to 1,500 subjects contributed by 6 global collaborators. Deeply sampled blood TCRbeta repertoires from subjects exposed to, actively infected with, or recovered from COVID-19 were included in the dataset.

Looking up the germline V gene (reference sequence) yields CDR1 LGHDT and CDR2 YNNKEL. The V end loses 0 bases and the J end loses 1 base, and a stretch of 15 bases separates them. The CDR3 covers 17 residues, taking in both the cysteine and the phenylalanine. Only CDR3 DNA is held: 51 bases, read in frame from base 1. The investigation overall reported the following: The amount of clinical and demographic metadata varied by source and participant and was provided uncurated.

TCRbeta CDR3 regions were amplified from genomic DNA using the immunoSEQ Assay, a bias-controlled multiplex PCR. Processing in the source paper ran as follows. Within the assay, amplification of reference gene primers was used to estimate how many nucleated cells each sample contained. Sequence reads were collapsed and filtered to measure the absolute abundance of every unique TCRbeta CDR3 rearrangement. For each sample, productive Simpson clonality was calculated as the square root of Simpson's diversity index across productive rearrangements. The immuneACCESS repertoire file appears here via TCRdb, limited to in-frame rearrangements. These files lack a portion of the clones; in checked studies, under half of the deficit traces to unresolved V genes, and the cause of the others is not known. D and trimming come from the DNA, and the V and J calls and clone size come from that table. The sample has a few hundred thousand clones on record, approximately 80% of them singletons. 2% to 2.5% of the sample is taken by the ten largest.

Here the chain combines TRBV3-1 (or the pseudogene TRBV3-2) and TRBJ1-1, and perhaps TRBD1 as D gene, on 6 matching bases. Sequencing was performed on peripheral blood. The TCR comes from a man aged 40-49 years who had recovered from COVID-19. The CDR3 region: CASSQETWGRWNTEAFF. The DNA reads as follows: TGTGCCAGCAGCCAAGAGACCTGGGGGCGGTGGAACACTGAAGCTTTCTTT.